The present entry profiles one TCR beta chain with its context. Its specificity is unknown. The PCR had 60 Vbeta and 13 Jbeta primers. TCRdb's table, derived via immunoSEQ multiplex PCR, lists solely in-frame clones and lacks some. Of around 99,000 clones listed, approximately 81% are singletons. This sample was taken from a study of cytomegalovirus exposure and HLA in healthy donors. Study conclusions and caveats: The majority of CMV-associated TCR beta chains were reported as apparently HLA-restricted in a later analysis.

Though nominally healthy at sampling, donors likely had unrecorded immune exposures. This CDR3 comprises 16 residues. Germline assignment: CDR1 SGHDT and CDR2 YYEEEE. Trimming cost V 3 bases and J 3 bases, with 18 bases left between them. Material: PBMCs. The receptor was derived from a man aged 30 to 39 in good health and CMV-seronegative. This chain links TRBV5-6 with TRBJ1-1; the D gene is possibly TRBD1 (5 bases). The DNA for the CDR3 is TGTGCCAGCAGCTATACTTCAGGGTTTTGGGACACTGAAGCTTTCTTT. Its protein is CASSYTSGFWDTEAFF.